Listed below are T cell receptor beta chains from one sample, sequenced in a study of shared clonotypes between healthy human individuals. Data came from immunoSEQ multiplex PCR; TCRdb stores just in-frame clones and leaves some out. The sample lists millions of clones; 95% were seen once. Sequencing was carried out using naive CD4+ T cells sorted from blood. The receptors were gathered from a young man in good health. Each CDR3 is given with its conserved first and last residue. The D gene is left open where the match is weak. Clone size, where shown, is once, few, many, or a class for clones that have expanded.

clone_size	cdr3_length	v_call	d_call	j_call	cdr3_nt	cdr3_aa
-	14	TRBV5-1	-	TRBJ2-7	TGCGCCAGCAGCTTGGGCAGGGAGATCTACGAGCAGTACTTC	CASSLGREIYEQYF
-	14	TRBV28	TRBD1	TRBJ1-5	TGTGCCAGCCGACCAGGGGGGGGCAATCAGCCCCAGCATTTT	CASRPGGGNQPQHF
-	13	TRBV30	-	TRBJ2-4	TGTGCCTGGATCCAGGCAGGGGTGGGAATTCAGTACTTC	CAWIQAGVGIQYF
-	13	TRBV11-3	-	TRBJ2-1	TGTGCCAGCAGCTTAGACCTATACAATGAGCAGTTCTTC	CASSLDLYNEQFF
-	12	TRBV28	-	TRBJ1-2	TGTGCCAGCAGTTTCCGAGAGTATGGCTACACCTTC	CASSFREYGYTF
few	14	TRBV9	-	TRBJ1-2	TGTGCCAGCAGCGTAAGTCCGGGAGATTATGGCTACACCTTC	CASSVSPGDYGYTF
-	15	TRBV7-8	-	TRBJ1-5	TGTGCCAGCAGCTTACTACAGGCTAGCAATCAGCCCCAGCATTTT	CASSLLQASNQPQHF
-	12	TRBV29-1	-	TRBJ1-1	TGCAGCGTCCACCGGGGGCTCACTGAAGCTTTCTTT	CSVHRGLTEAFF
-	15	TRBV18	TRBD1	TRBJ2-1	TGTGCCAGCTCACCACCCCAGGGGGCGAGCAATGAGCAGTTCTTC	CASSPPQGASNEQFF
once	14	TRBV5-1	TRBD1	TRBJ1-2	TGCGCCAGCAGCTGGACAGGGGCTAACTATGGCTACACCTTC	CASSWTGANYGYTF
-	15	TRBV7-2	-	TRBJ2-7	TGTGCCAGCAGCTCGGAAAGCCGGGTAAGCTACGAGCAGTACTTC	CASSSESRVSYEQYF
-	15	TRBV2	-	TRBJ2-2	TGTGCCAGCAGGTTCACAGGGTTGAGAACCGGGGAGCTGTTTTTT	CASRFTGLRTGELFF
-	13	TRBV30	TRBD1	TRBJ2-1	TGTGCCTTGCAAAGGGACAGGTACAATGAGCAGTTCTTC	CALQRDRYNEQFF
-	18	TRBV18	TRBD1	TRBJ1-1	TGTGCCAGCTCACCACTTTCGGGACAGGGAAACATGAACACTGAAGCTTTCTTT	CASSPLSGQGNMNTEAFF
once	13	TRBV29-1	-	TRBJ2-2	TGCAGCGTTGCCCCACAAGGAGCCGGGGAGCTGTTTTTT	CSVAPQGAGELFF
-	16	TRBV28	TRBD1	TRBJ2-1	TGTGCCAGCAGTTCCGGGACAGTGAGCTCCTACAATGAGCAGTTCTTC	CASSSGTVSSYNEQFF
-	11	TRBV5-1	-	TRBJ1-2	TGCGCCAGCAGCGGCAGAGGGGGCTACACCTTC	CASSGRGGYTF
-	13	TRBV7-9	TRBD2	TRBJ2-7	TGTGCCAGCAGCTTAACTAGCGGGGACGAGCAGTACTTC	CASSLTSGDEQYF
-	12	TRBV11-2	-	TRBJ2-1	TGTGCCAGCAGCTTAGGACACAATGAGCAGTTCTTC	CASSLGHNEQFF
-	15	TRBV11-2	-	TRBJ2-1	TGTGCCAGCAGCTTAAGGGTTTGGGGCCTCAATGAGCAGTTCTTC	CASSLRVWGLNEQFF
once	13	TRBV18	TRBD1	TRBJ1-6	TGTGCCAGCTCAGGGACAGGGGATTCACCCCTCCACTTT	CASSGTGDSPLHF
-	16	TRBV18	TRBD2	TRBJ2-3	TGTGCCAGCTCATCTCTTAGCGGGAGTGGTACAGATACGCAGTATTTT	CASSSLSGSGTDTQYF
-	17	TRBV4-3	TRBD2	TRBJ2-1	TGCGCCAGCAGCCAAGATTCCGGGACTAGCGGTCGGGGTGAGCAGTTCTTC	CASSQDSGTSGRGEQFF
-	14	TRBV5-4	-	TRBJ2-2	TGTGCCAGCAGCTTGACTAGCAACACCGGGGAGCTGTTTTTT	CASSLTSNTGELFF
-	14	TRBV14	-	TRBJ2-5	TGTGCCAGCAGCCAAGTTCTATCTCAAGAGACCCAGTACTTC	CASSQVLSQETQYF
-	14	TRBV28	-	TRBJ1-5	TGTGCCAGCAGTCCCCCAAGTTCCCTTCAGCCCCAGCATTTT	CASSPPSSLQPQHF
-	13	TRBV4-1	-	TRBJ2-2	TGCGCCAGCTCCCAGTGGGACACCGGGGAGCTGTTTTTT	CASSQWDTGELFF
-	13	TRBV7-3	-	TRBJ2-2	TGTGCCAGCAGCCGCGGCGTCCCCGGGGAGCTGTTTTTT	CASSRGVPGELFF
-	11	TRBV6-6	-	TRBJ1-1	TGTGCCAGCAGTTCAAACCAGAAGGCTTTCTTT	CASSSNQKAFF
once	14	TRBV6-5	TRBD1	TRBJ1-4	TGTGCCAGCAGCCTTGACAGGGGAACTGAAAAACTGTTTTTT	CASSLDRGTEKLFF
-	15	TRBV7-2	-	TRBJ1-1	TGTGCCAGCACCTACGGGGGGCACAGGAACACTGAAGCTTTCTTT	CASTYGGHRNTEAFF
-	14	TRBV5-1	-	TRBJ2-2	TGCGCCAGCAGCTCTACTCCAGGGTCCGGGGAGCTGTTTTTT	CASSSTPGSGELFF
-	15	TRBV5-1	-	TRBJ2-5	TGCGCCAGCAGCTTGCAAGTAGGTCTACGAGAGACCCAGTACTTC	CASSLQVGLRETQYF
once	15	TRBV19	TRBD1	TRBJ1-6	TGTGCCAGTAGTACCGGACAGGGAGTTGGTTCACCCCTCCACTTT	CASSTGQGVGSPLHF
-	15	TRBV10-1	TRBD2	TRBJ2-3	TGCGCCAGCAGTTATAGCGGGGGATCGCAAGATACGCAGTATTTT	CASSYSGGSQDTQYF
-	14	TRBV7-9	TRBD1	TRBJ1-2	TGTGCCAGCAGAAGACAGGGGACTAACTATGGCTACACCTTC	CASRRQGTNYGYTF
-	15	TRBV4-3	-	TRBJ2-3	TGCGCCAGCAGCCAAGATGCCCGGGGGACAGATACGCAGTATTTT	CASSQDARGTDTQYF
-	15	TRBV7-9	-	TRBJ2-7	TGTGCCAGCAGCTTAACAGGACTGAGCCGGGGCGAGCAGTACTTC	CASSLTGLSRGEQYF